This T cell receptor beta chain derives from a study of shared clonotypes between healthy human individuals. Naive CD8 isolation took CD45RO-negative cells positively selected for CCR7 and excluded terminally differentiated effector memory CD45RA+ cells. Germline V gene data show CDR1 as LNHDA and CDR2 as SQIVND (reference sequence). The CDR3 loop spans 14 amino acids. V was clipped by 8 bases and J by 7 bases, with 17 bases between them. The authors split each subset's genomic DNA evenly across several immunoSEQ plates. The assay was immunoSEQ multiplex PCR, and TCRdb's table has in-frame clones only and misses some. The data show 1.5 million to 2.5 million clones, with 85% to 95% seen just once and approximately 1.2% held by the top ten.

Sequenced: naive CD8+ T cells sorted from blood. V is TRBV19 and J is TRBJ2-2; tentatively, D is TRBD1 (6 bases). The receptor's source is a man between 18 and 35 years old in good health. The CDR3 loop is CASLSSFRGGELFF. In nucleotides, the CDR3 is TGTGCCAGTTTGAGCTCATTCAGGGGCGGGGAGCTGTTTTTT.